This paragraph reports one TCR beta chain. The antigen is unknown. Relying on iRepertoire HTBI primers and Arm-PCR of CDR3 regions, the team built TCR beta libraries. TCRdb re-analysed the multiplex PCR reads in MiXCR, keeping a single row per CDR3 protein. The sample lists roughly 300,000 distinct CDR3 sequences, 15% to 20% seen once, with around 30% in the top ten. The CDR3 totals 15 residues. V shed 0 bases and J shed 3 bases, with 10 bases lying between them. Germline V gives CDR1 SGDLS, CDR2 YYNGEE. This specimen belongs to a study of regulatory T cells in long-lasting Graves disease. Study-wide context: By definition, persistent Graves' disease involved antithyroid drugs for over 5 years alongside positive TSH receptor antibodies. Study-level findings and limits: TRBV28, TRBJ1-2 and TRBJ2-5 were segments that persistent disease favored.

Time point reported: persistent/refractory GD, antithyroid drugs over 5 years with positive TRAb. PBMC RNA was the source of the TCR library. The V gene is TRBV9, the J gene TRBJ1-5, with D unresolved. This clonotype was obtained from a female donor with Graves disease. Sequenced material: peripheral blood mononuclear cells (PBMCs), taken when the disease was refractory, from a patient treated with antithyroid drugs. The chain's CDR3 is CASSVGSAYNQPQHF. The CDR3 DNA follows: TGTGCCAGCAGCGTAGGCTCGGCCTACAATCAGCCCCAGCATTTT.